This T cell receptor (beta chain) was recorded in a study of blood T cell repertoires in COVID-19. TCRdb's table, derived via immunoSEQ multiplex PCR, lists solely in-frame clones and lacks some. In the table there are about 36,000 clones, around three quarters of which are singletons. Trimming shortened V by 5 bases and J by 3 bases, and 11 bases separated the two germline ends. Per the germline V gene, CDR1 is SEHNR and CDR2 is FQNEAQ (reference sequence). The CDR3 is 14 residues long. The chain joins TRBV7-9 to TRBJ1-5; D possibly corresponds to TRBD1 (6 bases). The origin of this receptor is a man in his sixties with active COVID-19. Input material: peripheral blood. The CDR3: CASSLGQYNQPQHF. In DNA, the CDR3 is TGTGCCAGCAGCCTTGGACAGTACAATCAGCCCCAGCATTTT.